A single sample gave rise to the 7 T cell receptor beta chains below, sequenced in a study of human T cells and chemical hapten exposure. One entry per CDR3 protein results from TCRdb running MiXCR on the RACE reads. The top ten clones hold roughly 4% of a sample with around 50,000 distinct CDR3 sequences, around 9.3% of them seen once. Time point denoted: patch test 1, 2 weeks after DPC sensitization. Treatment denoted: therapeutic diphenylcyclopropenone sensitization with weekly scalp DPC. The material sequenced was whole blood, taken in connection with sensitization to the hapten diphenylcyclopropenone (DPC). These receptors originate from a woman aged 45-60 years with alopecia areata. Some clones in this sample may be carry-over from other donors' samples.

At least ten counts were recorded for this clonotype. The chain employs TRBV29-1 and TRBJ1-2; D may be TRBD1 (5 bases). CDR3 length: 15 amino acids. V gave up 2 bases and J gave up 8 bases, with 21 bases separating them. Germline V lookup: CDR1 SQVTM, CDR2 ANQGSEA. The CDR3 coding sequence is TGCAGCGTTGAAAATGAGGCTCGGACATTTTACGGCTACACCTTC. This sequence encodes CSVENEARTFYGYTF.

This clonotype was recorded many times. This rearrangement joins TRBV20-1 to TRBJ2-7; no clear D. Trimming took 4 bases from V and 4 from J, leaving 17 bases between them. The germline V gene has CDR1 DFQATT and CDR2 SNEGSKA (reference sequence). The CDR3 runs to 14 residues. The CDR3 loop is CSAKSLTTIYEQYF. The DNA for the CDR3 is TGCAGTGCTAAAAGTCTAACGACGATTTACGAGCAGTACTTC.

This rearrangement joins TRBV25-1 to TRBJ2-7; 9 bases fit TRBD2. Germline trimming cut 4 bases from V and 0 bases from J; bases unmatched to any gene: 1. Germline V gives CDR1 MGHDK, CDR2 SYGVNS. The CDR3 consists of 14 residues. In DNA form, the CDR3 reads TGTGCCAGCAGTGTAGCGGGAGTCTCCTACGAGCAGTACTTC. Its translation: CASSVAGVSYEQYF.

There are many counts of this clonotype. The chain is built from TRBV20-1 and TRBJ2-4; D not resolved. Between the trimmed V and J ends, which lost 0 bases and 2 bases, there was a span of 5 bases. The germline CDR1 and CDR2 sequences are DFQATT and SNEGSKA (reference sequence). The CDR3 has 13 residues. The CDR3 loop reads CSARDYTKNIQYF. CDR3 coding DNA: TGCAGTGCTAGAGACTACACCAAAAACATTCAGTACTTC.

This clonotype was counted many times. The V gene is TRBV7-6, the J gene TRBJ1-4; D is possibly TRBD1 (6 bases). CDR1 is SGHVS, CDR2 FNYEAQ, per germline. Trimming removed 2 bases from V and 8 bases from J, with 18 bases in between. The CDR3 sequence is 16 residues long. The CDR3, as DNA: TGTGCCAGCAGCTTAATGGCCTGGGGGGCGCGCGAAAAACTGTTTTTT. Its protein is CASSLMAWGAREKLFF.

This clonotype came up many times. The rearrangement joins TRBV12-3 or TRBV12-4 to TRBJ2-1; tentatively, D is TRBD2 (6 bases). The CDR3 extends over 16 amino acids. V gave up 2 bases and J gave up 9 bases, with 20 bases separating them. The CDR3 loop reads CASSLWAPGSWVEQFF. DNA of the CDR3: TGTGCCAGCAGTTTATGGGCCCCCGGGAGTTGGGTTGAGCAGTTCTTC.

This clonotype has ten or more counts. The rearrangement joins TRBV20-1 to TRBJ1-6; the D gene is possibly TRBD1 (5 bases). Germline CDR1 and CDR2: DFQATT and SNEGSKA (reference sequence). The germline V and J ends were trimmed by 5 bases and 0 bases, with 14 bases remaining between them. This CDR3 has 16 residues. Here the CDR3 reads CSAPDSWSSYNSPLHF. The CDR3 bases are TGCAGTGCTCCCGACAGTTGGAGCTCCTATAATTCACCCCTCCACTTT.